This T cell receptor (beta chain) is from a study of T-cell memory formation after mild COVID-19. The overall study: For the most part, TCR clusters were specific to one donor. General study results and limits: CM and EM subsets held most contracting CD4+ clones; EMRA held CD8+ ones.

This clonotype was observed a handful of times. Its antigen is not identified. Trimming removed 2 bases at V and 2 bases at J, with 13 bases between. CDR1 is MNHEY, CDR2 SVGEGT, per germline. The CDR3 runs to 16 residues. The 5'RACE method, run with constant-segment primers, produced TCR alpha and TCR beta cDNA libraries (carrying sample barcodes and UMIs). TCRdb recomputed calls from the 5' RACE reads with MiXCR, one row per CDR3 protein. The sample contains some 210,000 distinct CDR3 sequences, about 11% of which appear only once. The genes are TRBV6-2 or TRBV6-3 and TRBJ1-5; the D gene is possibly TRBD1 (5 bases). The specimen was PBMCs or a T cell subset sorted from them (not recorded which). This clonotype was sampled from a man in his late teens or twenties who had mild COVID-19 (a few samples of this study predate the infection). Cell type and time point are not known. The CDR3 sequence is CASSYQPGRGNQPQHF. The CDR3 nucleotides are TGTGCCAGCAGTTACCAGCCGGGACGGGGCAATCAGCCCCAGCATTTT.